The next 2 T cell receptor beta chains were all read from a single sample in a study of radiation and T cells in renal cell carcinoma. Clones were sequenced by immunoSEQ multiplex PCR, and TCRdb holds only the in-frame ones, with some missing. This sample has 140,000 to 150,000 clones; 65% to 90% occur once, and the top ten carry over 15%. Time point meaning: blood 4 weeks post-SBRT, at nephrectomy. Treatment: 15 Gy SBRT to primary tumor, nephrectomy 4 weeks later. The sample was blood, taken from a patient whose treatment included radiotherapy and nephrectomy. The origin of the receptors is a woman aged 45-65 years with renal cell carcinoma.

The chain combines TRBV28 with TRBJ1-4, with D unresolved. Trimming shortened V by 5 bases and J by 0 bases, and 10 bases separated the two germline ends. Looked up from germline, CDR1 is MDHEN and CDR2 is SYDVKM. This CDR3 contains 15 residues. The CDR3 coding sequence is TGTGCCAGCAGTAGGGCAGCGACAACTAATGAAAAACTGTTTTTT. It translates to CASSRAATTNEKLFF. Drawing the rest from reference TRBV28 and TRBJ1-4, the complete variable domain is DVKVTQSSRYLVKRTGEKVFLECVQDMDHENMFWYRQDPGLGLRLIYFSYDVKMKEKGDIPEGYSVSREKKERFSLILESASTNQTSMYLCASSRAATTNEKLFFGSGTQLSVL.

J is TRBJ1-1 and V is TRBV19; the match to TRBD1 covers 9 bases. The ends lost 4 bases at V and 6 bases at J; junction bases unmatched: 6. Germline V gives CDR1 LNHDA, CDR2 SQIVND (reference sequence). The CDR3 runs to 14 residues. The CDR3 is CASSTGQGRAEAFF. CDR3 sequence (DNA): TGTGCCAGTAGTACCGGACAGGGGAGGGCTGAAGCTTTCTTT.